This is a list of T cell receptor beta chains from one sample in a study of blood T cell repertoires in COVID-19. Clones were sequenced by immunoSEQ multiplex PCR, and TCRdb holds only the in-frame ones, with some missing. The data show about 68,000 clones, approximately 80% seen once. The sequencing sample was made of peripheral blood. The source of these receptors is a man older than 75 with acute or convalescent COVID-19. Both conserved end residues are part of each CDR3. The D gene is left open where the match is weak. Clone sizes are given selectively: once, few, many, or a class where the clone is expanded.

TRBJ1-6 - - TRBV2 TGTGCCACCCAAAACAGGGAAAATTTCAATTCACCCCTCCACTTT CATQNRENFNSPLHF
TRBJ1-2 - - TRBV12-3/TRBV12-4 TGTGCCAGCAGTTTAGGCCAGGTCTACGGCTACACCTTC CASSLGQVYGYTF
TRBJ1-5 - TRBD1 TRBV2 TGTGCCAGAAGTACGACAGGGGGGCACAATCAGCCCCAGCATTTT CARSTTGGHNQPQHF
TRBJ1-1 - - TRBV11-3 TGTGCCAGCAGCTCAGAGGGGGGTTATACTGAAGCTTTCTTT CASSSEGGYTEAFF
TRBJ2-1 once - TRBV5-5 TGTGCCAGCAGCTTAGGACTGAGCTCCTACAATGAGCAGTTCTTC CASSLGLSSYNEQFF
TRBJ1-5 - - TRBV19 TGTGCCAGTATCCCCACAGGGACCCAGGGACAGCCCCAGCATTTT CASIPTGTQGQPQHF
TRBJ1-1 - TRBD1 TRBV28 TGTGCCAGCAGTTCACCCAGGGGGCTCACTGAAGCTTTCTTT CASSSPRGLTEAFF
TRBJ1-6 - - TRBV6-5 TGTGCCAGCAGATTCACCCAGGGGAGAAGGTCACCCCTCCACTTT CASRFTQGRRSPLHF
TRBJ2-3 - - TRBV28 TGTGCCAGCAGTCTCAGGGTGGGTACGCAGTATTTT CASSLRVGTQYF
TRBJ1-1 few - TRBV7-3 TGTGCCAGCAGCTTAACGCCAGAAAACACTGAAGCTTTCTTT CASSLTPENTEAFF
TRBJ1-3 - - TRBV15 TGTGCCACCAGCAGAGGGAGCAGTCGTGGAAACACCATATATTTT CATSRGSSRGNTIYF
TRBJ2-7 - TRBD2 TRBV4-1 TGCGCCAGCAGCCAAGGGGGGGGAACTCTCTACGAGCAGTACTTC CASSQGGGTLYEQYF
TRBJ2-7 - TRBD1 TRBV4-1 TGCGCCAGCAGCCTCCGGACAGGGCCATACGAGCAGTACTTC CASSLRTGPYEQYF
TRBJ1-4 - - TRBV7-2 TGTGCCAGCAGCTTACTACCAACTAATGAAAAACTGTTTTTT CASSLLPTNEKLFF
TRBJ1-6 - - TRBV7-9 TGTGCCAGCAGCTTTCCAGGTTCACCCCTCCACTTT CASSFPGSPLHF
TRBJ2-3 - TRBD2 TRBV25-1 TGTGCCAGCAGTGAATTGAAGGCTAGCGGGTCCCCGCCGGATACGCAGTATTTT CASSELKASGSPPDTQYF
TRBJ1-5 - TRBD1 TRBV19 TGTGCCAGTAGTATAGATTGGACAGGGAATAGCAATCAGCCCCAGCATTTT CASSIDWTGNSNQPQHF
TRBJ2-7 - TRBD2 TRBV5-1 TGCGCCAGCAGCCGGCGGGAGGGCTACGAGCAGTACTTC CASSRREGYEQYF
TRBJ2-1 once - TRBV4-3 TGCGCCAGCAAAATATTGACAGGTTCATCGGAGCAGTTCTTC CASKILTGSSEQFF
TRBJ2-5 once - TRBV11-1 TGTGCCAGCAGCTATGGACAGCAAGAGACCCAGTACTTC CASSYGQQETQYF
TRBJ2-2 - - TRBV6-5 TGTGCCAGCAGTTACTCGGACTTTGACACCGGGGAGCTGTTTTTT CASSYSDFDTGELFF
TRBJ2-5 - - TRBV7-2 TGTGCCAGCAGCTTAGCGGCGACAGACCTCCAGTACTTC CASSLAATDLQYF
TRBJ1-2 - - TRBV7-2 TGTGCCAGCAGCCCGACTGGTTACTATGGCTACACCTTC CASSPTGYYGYTF
TRBJ2-2 - - TRBV6-6 TGTGCCAGCAGCCCTCTTGAGGTTACCGCCGGGGAGCTGTTTTTT CASSPLEVTAGELFF
TRBJ2-7 - - TRBV28 TGTGCCAGCAGTTTAGGCGGGGCTCGCTCCTACGAGCAGTACTTC CASSLGGARSYEQYF
TRBJ2-7 - - TRBV7-9 TGTGCCAGCATGGGGCTGTACTCCTACGAGCAGTACTTC CASMGLYSYEQYF
TRBJ1-2 - - TRBV6-5 TGTGCCAGCAGTTACTCGAAGGGGCCCCTTTTGGGCTACACCTTC CASSYSKGPLLGYTF
TRBJ1-1 - - TRBV11-2 TGTGCCAGCCTCAAGAGGGAGAACACTGAAGCTTTCTTT CASLKRENTEAFF
TRBJ1-4 - TRBD1 TRBV5-5 TGTGCCAGCAGCATCGGACAGGGGGCGAATGAAAAACTGTTTTTT CASSIGQGANEKLFF
TRBJ2-5 - TRBD2 TRBV7-2 TGTGCCAGCAGCTTAGCGTTAACCGGGACTAGCGACCAAGAGACCCAGTACTTC CASSLALTGTSDQETQYF
TRBJ1-2 - - TRBV7-2 TGTGCCAGCAGCTTAGCACCAATGCTTGGCACTAACTATGGCTACACCTTC CASSLAPMLGTNYGYTF
TRBJ1-1 - - TRBV5-1 TGCGCCAGCAGCTTGGCACGGGGGTCCATAAGGGGCCTCGGGAACACTGAAGCTTTCTTT CASSLARGSIRGLGNTEAFF
TRBJ1-3 - TRBD1 TRBV6-4 TGTGCCAGCAGACGGACAGGTGACTCTGGAAACACCATATATTTT CASRRTGDSGNTIYF
TRBJ1-3 - - TRBV10-1 TGCGCCAGCAGTGATTCAGCTGGAAACACCATATATTTT CASSDSAGNTIYF
TRBJ2-1 - - TRBV5-1 TGCGCCAGCAGCTTGGAGAGACCGCCGGCCAGGGAGCAGTTCTTC CASSLERPPAREQFF
TRBJ2-1 - - TRBV4-3 TGCGCCAGCAGCTGGAGCAATAACAATGAGCAGTTCTTC CASSWSNNNEQFF
TRBJ2-4 few - TRBV15 TGTGCCACCAGCAGATCCAGGGGCTTGGTGGAAAACATTCAGTACTTC CATSRSRGLVENIQYF
TRBJ2-7 - - TRBV7-2 TGTGCCAGCAGCCCCTCCTCCTACGAGCAGTACTTC CASSPSSYEQYF
TRBJ1-2 - - TRBV7-9 TGTGCCAGCAGCTTTCAGGGAAACTATGGCTACACCTTC CASSFQGNYGYTF
TRBJ2-1 - TRBD2 TRBV7-6 TGTGCCAGCAGCTTATTGGCTAGCGGGGGGGAGGGTGAGCAGTTCTTC CASSLLASGGEGEQFF
TRBJ1-5 - - TRBV28 TGTGCCAGCAGTTTAGCGGGGGGTCATCAGCCCCAGCATTTT CASSLAGGHQPQHF
TRBJ2-1 - - TRBV11-1 TGTGCCAGCAGCTTTGGACAGAACAATGAGCAGTTCTTC CASSFGQNNEQFF